Listed here are 15 T cell receptor beta chains from one sample, sequenced in a study of cytomegalovirus exposure and HLA in healthy donors. Vbeta (60) and Jbeta (13) primers were used in the PCR. Assay: immunoSEQ multiplex PCR; the TCRdb copy retains only in-frame clones and omits some. The sample shows 200,000 or so clones, around 82% of them seen only once. Sequenced: PBMCs. All receptors come from a boy younger than 18 in good health and CMV-seronegative.

V is TRBV6-1 and J is TRBJ1-5; D possibly corresponds to TRBD1 (5 bases). Germline V gene data show CDR1 as MNHNS and CDR2 as SASEGT. The V end lost 4 bases, the J end lost 11 bases, and 21 bases lay between the germline ends. This CDR3 is built from 15 residues. CDR3 sequence reads: CASSGGRSLLGAQHF. CDR3 DNA sequence: TGTGCCAGCAGTGGCGGCAGATCCCTTCTAGGGGCCCAGCATTTT.

V and J are TRBV15 and TRBJ2-2; TRBD1 matches 12 bases. CDR1 is LNHNV, CDR2 YYDKDF, per germline (reference sequence). The CDR3 extends over 16 amino acids. Unmatched junction bases numbered 2, after V lost 4 bases and J lost 2 bases. CDR3 residues: CATSTGTGGNTGELFF. In DNA, the CDR3 is TGTGCCACCAGCACCGGGACAGGGGGCAACACCGGGGAGCTGTTTTTT. The full variable domain, with the rest looked up from reference TRBV15 and TRBJ2-2, is DAMVIQNPRYQVTQFGKPVTLSCSQTLNHNVMYWYQQKSSQAPKLLFHYYDKDFNNEADTPDNFQSRRPNTSFCFLDIRSPGLGDTAMYLCATSTGTGGNTGELFFGEGSRLTVL.

This clone was recorded once. The chain has TRBV28 and TRBJ2-7, with D perhaps TRBD2 (6 bases). Germline V gene sequence: CDR1 MDHEN, CDR2 SYDVKM. This CDR3 spans 16 amino acids. V shed 2 bases and J shed 9 bases, with 23 bases lying between them. CDR3 nucleotides: TGTGCCAGCAGTTTAGGGTTGGCTAGCGATCCTTCAGGGCAGTACTTC. It encodes CASSLGLASDPSGQYF.

This clone was observed once. The V call is TRBV9, the J call TRBJ2-1; 8 nucleotides match TRBD2. V shed 5 bases, J shed 0 bases, and the junction held 10 bases outside the gene matches. Germline CDR1 is SGDLS and CDR2 is YYNGEE. The CDR3 consists of 17 residues. In DNA, the CDR3 is TGTGCCAGCAGTCCCGGGGGGGGGCCGAACTCCTACAATGAGCAGTTCTTC. Its translation: CASSPGGGPNSYNEQFF.

The chain employs TRBV2 and TRBJ1-5, with 11 bases that match TRBD1. This CDR3 contains 15 residues. In germline, CDR1 is SNHLY, CDR2 FYNNEI. Trimming at V came to 6 bases and at J to 3 bases, leaving 4 bases not matched to a gene. CDR3 sequence reads: CASRADRGLNQPQHF. CDR3 nucleotides: TGTGCCAGCAGGGCGGACAGGGGGCTCAATCAGCCCCAGCATTTT.

The J gene is TRBJ2-7, the V gene TRBV5-4; 8 bases are a match to TRBD2. The germline V gene encodes CDR1 SGHNT and CDR2 YYREEE (reference sequence). The junction had 13 bases not matched to a gene; V was cut back by 3 bases and J by 5 bases. The CDR3 extends over 16 amino acids. The CDR3 DNA sequence: TGTGCCAGCAGCTCCCCAAGCGGGAGTACTCGGAACGAGCAGTACTTC. Translated: CASSSPSGSTRNEQYF.

The gene calls are TRBV14 and TRBJ1-2; D not certain. The germline V gene has CDR1 SGHDN and CDR2 FVKESK. The CDR3 loop spans 13 amino acids. V was pared by 1 base and J by 0 bases, with 3 bases between. CDR3 sequence (DNA): TGTGCCAGCAGCCAAGCTTCTAACTATGGCTACACCTTC. Translated: CASSQASNYGYTF. The whole variable domain, remainder taken from reference TRBV14 and TRBJ1-2, is EAGVTQFPSHSVIEKGQTVTLRCDPISGHDNLYWYRRVMGKEIKFLLHFVKESKQDESGMPNNRFLAERTGGTYSTLKVQPAELEDSGVYFCASSQASNYGYTFGSGTRLTVV.

The rearrangement joins TRBV6-1 to TRBJ2-7; TRBD2 might be the D (5 bases). Trimming stripped 5 bases from V and 4 bases from J, with 12 bases between. CDR1 and CDR2 (germline): MNHNS, SASEGT. The CDR3 length is 13 residues. In DNA form, the CDR3 reads TGTGCCAGCAGTAACGGACGGGGTTACGAGCAGTACTTC. Its protein product is CASSNGRGYEQYF.

This clone was recorded a few times. The chain joins TRBV25-1 to TRBJ1-2; no clear D. This CDR3 region has 13 residues. Trimming shortened V by 6 bases and J by 1 base, and 9 bases separated the two germline ends. Germline CDR1 reads MGHDK; CDR2 reads SYGVNS. The DNA of the CDR3 is TGTGCCAGCAGGCCCTCGGGTAACTATGGCTACACCTTC. Amino acid sequence: CASRPSGNYGYTF.

This chain uses TRBV10-3 with TRBJ2-2; unclear D gene. The CDR3 totals 16 residues. The ends were cut back, 0 bases at V and 2 bases at J, with 10 bases in the middle. In germline, CDR1 is ENHRY, CDR2 SYGVKD. CDR3 sequence: CAISESLGPNTGELFF. As DNA, the CDR3 is TGTGCCATCAGTGAGTCCCTGGGCCCTAACACCGGGGAGCTGTTTTTT.

The J gene is TRBJ2-1, the V gene TRBV30; 7 bases align to TRBD2. This CDR3 is 17 amino acids long. Trimming removed 1 base from V and 0 bases from J; junction bases left unmatched: 9. Per the germline V gene, CDR1 is GTSNPN and CDR2 is SVGIG (reference sequence). CDR3 sequence: CAWSGVGGKSSYNEQFF. In DNA form, the CDR3 reads TGTGCCTGGAGTGGGGTGGGGGGGAAAAGCTCCTACAATGAGCAGTTCTTC.

The J gene is TRBJ2-3, the V gene TRBV5-4; D possibly corresponds to TRBD1 (6 bases). The germline V gene encodes CDR1 SGHNT and CDR2 YYREEE (reference sequence). The length of the CDR3 is 15 residues. V was clipped by 4 bases and J by 0 bases, with 12 bases between them. Here the CDR3 DNA reads TGTGCCAGCAGCCCGGGACAACTGAGCACAGATACGCAGTATTTT. Amino acids: CASSPGQLSTDTQYF.

This chain uses TRBV5-1 with TRBJ2-1; 11 bases are a match to TRBD2. The CDR3 runs 15 residues. The germline V gene has CDR1 SGHRS and CDR2 YFSETQ. J was trimmed by 8 bases and V by 3 bases; bases with no gene match: 7. This CDR3 reads CASSSGTSGPHEQFF. The CDR3 coding sequence is TGCGCCAGCAGCTCCGGGACTAGCGGCCCCCATGAGCAGTTCTTC.

This clone was found a few times. The chain joins TRBV7-9 to TRBJ1-3, with TRBD1 matching over 7 bases. The CDR3 consists of 15 residues. The germline gives CDR1 SEHNR, CDR2 FQNEAQ (reference sequence). The V gene end was trimmed by 4 bases and the J gene end by 4 bases; junction bases not matched to a gene: 7. CDR3 residues: CASSSMTGQGNTIYF. Written as DNA, the CDR3 is TGTGCCAGCAGCTCTATGACGGGACAGGGAAACACCATATATTTT.

The J gene is TRBJ1-1, the V gene TRBV7-3; D perhaps matches TRBD1 (5 bases). The CDR3 spans 15 residues. Germline CDR1 reads SGHTA; CDR2 reads FQGTGA. Trimming removed 1 base at V and 4 bases at J, with 13 bases between. Written as DNA, the CDR3 is TGTGCCAGCAGCTTAAGAGGTGGCGGGGGCACTGAAGCTTTCTTT. Protein: CASSLRGGGGTEAFF. The variable domain in full, with the rest retrieved from reference TRBV7-3 and TRBJ1-1, is GAGVSQTPSNKVTEKGKYVELRCDPISGHTALYWYRQSLGQGPEFLIYFQGTGAADDSGLPNDRFFAVRPEGSVSTLKIQRTERGDSAVYLCASSLRGGGGTEAFFGQGTRLTVV.